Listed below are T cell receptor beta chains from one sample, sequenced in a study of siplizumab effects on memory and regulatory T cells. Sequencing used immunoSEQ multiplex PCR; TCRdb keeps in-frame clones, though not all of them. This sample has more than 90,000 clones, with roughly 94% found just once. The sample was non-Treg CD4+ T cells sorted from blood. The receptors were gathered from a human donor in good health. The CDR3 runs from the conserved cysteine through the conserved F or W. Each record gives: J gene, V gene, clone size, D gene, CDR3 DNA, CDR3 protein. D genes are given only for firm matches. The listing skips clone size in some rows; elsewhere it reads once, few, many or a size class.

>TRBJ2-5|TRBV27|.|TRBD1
TGTGCCAGCAGCCCCGACAGGGGCCAAGAGACCCAGTACTTC
CASSPDRGQETQYF
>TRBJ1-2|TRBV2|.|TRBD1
TGTGCCAGCAGTGAAATGACAGGGTCCTTCGGTGGCTACACCTTC
CASSEMTGSFGGYTF
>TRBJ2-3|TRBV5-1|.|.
TGCGCCAGCAGCTGGCCGGGACAGGGAGTGGTAGCGGGAAGTAGCACAGATACGCAGTATTTT
CASSWPGQGVVAGSSTDTQYF
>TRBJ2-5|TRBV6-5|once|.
TGTGCCAGCAGTTACCTCGGGCGCCAAGAGACCCAGTACTTC
CASSYLGRQETQYF
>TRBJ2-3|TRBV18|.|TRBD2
TGTGCCAGCTCACCACAAAGCGGGAGATTAGATACGCAGTATTTT
CASSPQSGRLDTQYF
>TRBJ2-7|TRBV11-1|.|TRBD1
TGTGCCAGCGGCCGGACAGGGCGTCGCGAGCAGTACTTC
CASGRTGRREQYF
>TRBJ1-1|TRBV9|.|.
TGTGCCAGCAGCGTAGCGGGGGGGATGAACACTGAAGCTTTCTTT
CASSVAGGMNTEAFF
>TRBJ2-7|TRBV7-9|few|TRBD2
TGTGCCAGCAGCCAAAACAAACCGGGACTAGCGAACTACGAGCAGTACTTC
CASSQNKPGLANYEQYF
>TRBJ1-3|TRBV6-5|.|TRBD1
TGTGCCAGCAGTCGGGACAGGAGCTCTGGAAACACCATATATTTT
CASSRDRSSGNTIYF
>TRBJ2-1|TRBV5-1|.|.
TGCGCCAGCAGCGCGAAGGTTTCGGGAAGCTCCTACAATGAGCAGTTCTTC
CASSAKVSGSSYNEQFF
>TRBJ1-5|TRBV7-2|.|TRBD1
TGTGCCAGCAGCTTAGATAGGACAGGGCTCTTAGGGAGCAATCAGCCCCAGCATTTT
CASSLDRTGLLGSNQPQHF
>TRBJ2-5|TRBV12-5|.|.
TGTGCTAGTGGTTTCGGTTGGGGAAGGGAGACCCAGTACTTC
CASGFGWGRETQYF
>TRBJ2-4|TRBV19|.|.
TGTGCCAGTAGTATTTCCCCCGGAGGGGCTCAGTACTTC
CASSISPGGAQYF
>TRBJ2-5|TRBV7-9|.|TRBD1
TGTGCCAGCAGCTTAACAGGGGGAAAAGAGACCCAGTACTTC
CASSLTGGKETQYF
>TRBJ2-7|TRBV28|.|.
TGTGCCAGCAGTTTAACTTCGGGTGGGGAGCAGTACTTC
CASSLTSGGEQYF
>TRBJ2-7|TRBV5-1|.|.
TGCGCCAGCAGCTTGAGTGGGGAGCAGTACTTC
CASSLSGEQYF
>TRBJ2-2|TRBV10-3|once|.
TGTGCCATCAGCGCGGTTACACCGAACACCGGGGAGCTGTTTTTT
CAISAVTPNTGELFF
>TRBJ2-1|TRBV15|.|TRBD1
TGTGCCACCAGCAACGAGGGGGCAGATGAGCAGTTCTTC
CATSNEGADEQFF
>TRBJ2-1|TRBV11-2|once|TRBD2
TGTGCCAGCAGCTTAATTGTTGGGCGGGAGAATGAGCAGTTCTTC
CASSLIVGRENEQFF
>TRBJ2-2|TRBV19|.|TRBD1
TGTGCCAGTACCCTCCGGGACAGGGTCGGGGAGCTGTTTTTT
CASTLRDRVGELFF
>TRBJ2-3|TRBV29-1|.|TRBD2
TGCAGCGTTGTAGCCCCTAGCGGGAGTAGGACAGATACGCAGTATTTT
CSVVAPSGSRTDTQYF
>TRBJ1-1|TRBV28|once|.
TGTGCCAGCACCCCGGGGAACACTGAAGCTTTCTTT
CASTPGNTEAFF
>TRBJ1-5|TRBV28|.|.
TGTGCCAGCAGTTTAGATCCCAGCTATCAGCCCCAGCATTTT
CASSLDPSYQPQHF
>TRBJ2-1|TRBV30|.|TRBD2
TGTGCCTGGAGCGGAAAGGGGACTAGCGGGATTCTCCCCTACAATGAGCAGTTCTTC
CAWSGKGTSGILPYNEQFF
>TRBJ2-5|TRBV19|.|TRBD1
TGTGCCAGTAGTATCCCCCCCGGACAGGGACGAGAGACCCAGTACTTC
CASSIPPGQGRETQYF
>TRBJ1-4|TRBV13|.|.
TGTGCCAGCAGCTTCGGGGGTCCCGAAAAACTGTTTTTT
CASSFGGPEKLFF
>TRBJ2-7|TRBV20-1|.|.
TGCAGTGCTAGTAAGGGGCGCGAGCAGTACTTC
CSASKGREQYF